What follows are 32 T cell receptor beta chains derived from one specimen sequenced in a study of cytomegalovirus exposure and HLA in healthy donors. 60 Vbeta and 13 Jbeta primers were used in PCR. Here immunoSEQ multiplex PCR was the method, and the copy in TCRdb shows in-frame clones only, minus some. The profile shows around 150,000 clones, about 80% of them singletons. The sample comprised PBMCs. The receptor set was obtained from a man aged 25-45 years in good health and CMV-seropositive.

This chain connects TRBV13 to TRBJ1-5; 8 bases line up with TRBD1. The CDR3 totals 16 residues. CDR1 and CDR2 (germline): PRHDT, FYEKMQ (reference sequence). V gave up 6 bases and J gave up 5 bases; unmatched junction bases: 12. The CDR3 bases are TGTGCCAGCAGACCATACCCCAGGGGGCGAGATCAGCCCCAGCATTTT. It codes for CASRPYPRGRDQPQHF.

This chain joins TRBV6-1 and TRBJ1-6, with D perhaps TRBD1 (6 bases). In germline, CDR1 is MNHNS, CDR2 SASEGT. V was shortened by 1 base and J by 4 bases, with 8 bases between the two germline ends. The CDR3 runs 15 residues. CDR3 loop: CASSEVQGYNSPLHF. Here the CDR3 DNA reads TGTGCCAGCAGTGAAGTTCAGGGGTATAATTCACCCCTCCACTTT.

The chain joins TRBV9 to TRBJ1-6; 7 bases match TRBD1. J gave up 7 bases and V 4 bases, and 8 bases lay outside the gene matches. The CDR3 contains 15 residues. Per germline, CDR1 SGDLS and CDR2 YYNGEE. This chain's CDR3 is CASSLNRGANSPLHF. The DNA for the CDR3 is TGTGCCAGCAGCCTCAACAGGGGTGCCAATTCACCCCTCCACTTT.

The gene calls are TRBV6-6 and TRBJ1-6; TRBD1 matches 7 bases. V dropped 6 bases and J dropped 8; count of bases not matched to a gene: 7. The CDR3 consists of 14 residues. Germline CDR1 MNHNY, CDR2 SVGAGI (reference sequence). CDR3 loop: CASSLRQGHSPLHF. In DNA, the CDR3 is TGTGCCAGCAGCCTCCGACAGGGCCATTCACCCCTCCACTTT.

The J gene is TRBJ2-2, the V gene TRBV28, with TRBD2 identical over 12 bases. CDR1 MDHEN and CDR2 SYDVKM come from the germline V gene. With 8 bases clipped from V and 2 bases from J, the junction kept 6 bases outside the gene matches. The CDR3 has 16 amino acids. CDR3 loop: CASGGLAGTNTGELFF. The DNA of the CDR3 is TGTGCCAGCGGTGGACTAGCGGGAACAAACACCGGGGAGCTGTTTTTT. Full variable domain (missing parts from reference TRBV28 and TRBJ2-2): DVKVTQSSRYLVKRTGEKVFLECVQDMDHENMFWYRQDPGLGLRLIYFSYDVKMKEKGDIPEGYSVSREKKERFSLILESASTNQTSMYLCASGGLAGTNTGELFFGEGSRLTVL.

V gene TRBV10-2 combines with J gene TRBJ2-7; 8 nucleotides line up with TRBD2. J gave up 7 bases and V 6 bases, and 8 bases lay outside the gene matches. This CDR3 has 13 amino acids. Germline V gene sequence: CDR1 WSHSY, CDR2 SAAADI. The CDR3 nucleotides are TGCGCCAGCAGCTCAGCGGGGGCGAGGGAGCAGTACTTC. It codes for CASSSAGAREQYF.

This chain connects TRBV15 to TRBJ1-2; the match to TRBD1 covers 7 bases. V was pared by 5 bases and J by 6 bases, with 18 bases of the junction left unmatched. There are 17 residues in the CDR3. CDR1 is LNHNV and CDR2 is YYDKDF in the germline V gene (reference sequence). The CDR3 coding sequence is TGTGCCACCAGCCTTCCCCGCGATAGGAACGGGACAGATGGCTACACCTTC. It encodes CATSLPRDRNGTDGYTF.

The V gene is TRBV2, the J gene TRBJ2-3, with 8 positions matching TRBD1. The CDR3 is made up of 16 amino acids. Trimming cost V 6 bases and J 6 bases; bases outside gene matches: 14. Per germline, CDR1 SNHLY and CDR2 FYNNEI. CDR3 region: CASRARTGPRRDTQYF. CDR3 DNA sequence: TGTGCCAGCAGAGCTCGGACAGGGCCACGGAGGGATACGCAGTATTTT. Looking up the rest from reference TRBV2 and TRBJ2-3 gives the full variable domain: EPEVTQTPSHQVTQMGQEVILRCVPISNHLYFYWYRQILGQKVEFLVSFYNNEISEKSEIFDDQFSVERPDGSNFTLKIRSTKLEDSAMYFCASRARTGPRRDTQYFGPGTRLTVL.

The chain combines TRBV7-6 with TRBJ2-5, with 12 bases lining up with TRBD2. In germline, CDR1 is SGHVS, CDR2 FNYEAQ. J gave up 5 bases and V 5 bases, and 12 bases lay outside the gene matches. This CDR3 has 17 amino acids. The CDR3: CASSPPRLAGGEETQYF. The CDR3 bases are TGTGCCAGCAGCCCCCCGAGGCTAGCGGGAGGGGAGGAGACCCAGTACTTC.

A single count supports this clone. This chain links TRBV4-1 with TRBJ2-5; tentatively, D is TRBD2 (5 bases). From germline, CDR1 is MGHRA and CDR2 YSYEKL. V shed 0 bases and J shed 1 base, with 12 bases lying between them. This CDR3 is 16 amino acids long. CDR3 residues: CASSQDGSGFQETQYF. DNA of the CDR3: TGCGCCAGCAGCCAAGATGGCTCGGGATTCCAAGAGACCCAGTACTTC.

V is TRBV6-5 and J is TRBJ2-5, with 7 bases lining up with TRBD1. The DNA matches TRBJ2-7 better at its end, which makes the J call doubtful. CDR3 size: 14 residues. Per germline, CDR1 MNHEY and CDR2 SVGAGI. CDR3 DNA sequence: TGTGCCAGCAGAACAGGGGTGGGGACCTACGAGCAGTACTTC. This sequence encodes CASRTGVGTYEQYF.

The chain uses TRBV7-2 and TRBJ1-2, with D perhaps matching TRBD1 (6 bases). This CDR3 has 14 amino acids. Between the trimmed V and J ends, which lost 2 bases and 1 base, there was a span of 8 bases. In germline, CDR1 is SGHTA, CDR2 FQGNSA. CDR3 DNA sequence: TGTGCCAGCAGCTTATCACAGGGTAACTATGGCTACACCTTC. This encodes CASSLSQGNYGYTF.

CDR3 nucleotides: TGCGCCAGCAGTCAATCACAGGGCAGCTCCTACGAGCAGTACTTC. The encoded protein is CASSQSQGSSYEQYF. The chain recombines TRBV23-1 with TRBJ2-7; D might be TRBD1 (6 bases). TRBV23-1 qualifies as an ORF whose function is uncertain. The CDR3 consists of 15 residues. Trimming left V 0 bases short and J 0 bases short, with 9 bases between.

V usage is TRBV25-1 and J usage is TRBJ2-7; 7 bases are a match to TRBD1. The CDR3 extends over 14 amino acids. V dropped 6 bases and J dropped 9; count of bases not matched to a gene: 14. The germline V gene encodes CDR1 MGHDK and CDR2 SYGVNS. Here the CDR3 DNA reads TGTGCCAGCAGATCCGGGACAGCACCATGGGGGCAGTACTTC. Protein: CASRSGTAPWGQYF.

This chain joins TRBV6-5 and TRBJ2-1, with 11 nucleotides matching TRBD1. This CDR3 has 15 residues. Germline-derived CDR1 and CDR2 are MNHEY and SVGAGI. Trimming at V came to 6 bases and at J to 6 bases, leaving 7 bases not matched to a gene. Here the CDR3 DNA reads TGTGCCAGCAGCCCCGGGACAGGGGGATTCAATGAGCAGTTCTTC. This sequence encodes CASSPGTGGFNEQFF.

This clone was detected once. This chain connects TRBV28 to TRBJ1-6; 9 bases match TRBD1. CDR3 length: 14 amino acids. V was pared by 7 bases and J by 11 bases, with 9 bases of the junction left unmatched. Germline loops: CDR1 MDHEN, CDR2 SYDVKM. CDR3: CASTPGTGWAPLHF. The CDR3 coding sequence is TGTGCCAGCACCCCCGGGACAGGGTGGGCACCCCTCCACTTT. Complete variable domain (other parts from reference TRBV28 and TRBJ1-6): DVKVTQSSRYLVKRTGEKVFLECVQDMDHENMFWYRQDPGLGLRLIYFSYDVKMKEKGDIPEGYSVSREKKERFSLILESASTNQTSMYLCASTPGTGWAPLHFGNGTRLTVT.

The J gene is TRBJ2-1, the V gene TRBV19; weak D call: TRBD2 (6 bases). V gave up 3 bases and J gave up 3 bases, with 12 bases separating them. Germline V CDR1 and CDR2: LNHDA, SQIVND (reference sequence). The CDR3 has 15 amino acids. The CDR3 protein is CASSMVSGVYNEQFF. CDR3 nucleotide sequence: TGTGCCAGTAGTATGGTTAGCGGAGTCTACAATGAGCAGTTCTTC.

The chain recombines TRBV19 with TRBJ2-3, with TRBD2 matching over 8 bases. The J segment lost 3 bases and the V segment lost 7 bases, leaving 6 bases of the junction unmatched. The CDR3 length is 14 residues. The germline V gene has CDR1 LNHDA and CDR2 SQIVND (reference sequence). The CDR3 DNA sequence: TGTGCCAGTACTAGAGCGGGGGTAACAGATACGCAGTATTTT. Protein sequence: CASTRAGVTDTQYF.

The chain couples TRBV19 to TRBJ1-2, with TRBD1 identical over 8 bases. The CDR3 is 15 amino acids. V lost 7 bases to trimming and J lost 5 bases; unmatched junction nucleotides: 12. CDR1 is LNHDA, CDR2 SQIVND, per germline (reference sequence). CDR3: CASITATGALYGYTF. CDR3 DNA: TGTGCCAGTATCACCGCGACAGGGGCTCTTTATGGCTACACCTTC. Using reference TRBV19 and TRBJ1-2 for the parts outside the CDR3, the full variable domain is DGGITQSPKYLFRKEGQNVTLSCEQNLNHDAMYWYRQDPGQGLRLIYYSQIVNDFQKGDIAEGYSVSREKKESFPLTVTSAQKNPTAFYLCASITATGALYGYTFGSGTRLTVV.

This clone was counted once. The chain joins TRBV27 to TRBJ2-2, with a possible D match to TRBD1 (6 bases). Germline V gene lookup returns CDR1 MNHEY and CDR2 SMNVEV (reference sequence). V was cut by 5 bases and J by 6 bases, with 13 bases left in between. The CDR3 extends over 14 amino acids. CDR3 in DNA: TGTGCCAGCAGTGCTACAGGGCTCGCCGGGGAGCTGTTTTTT. Translation gives CASSATGLAGELFF.

This clone came up a few times. This rearrangement joins TRBV27 to TRBJ2-5, with a possible D match to TRBD2 (6 bases). The V end was cut by 5 bases, the J end by 3 bases, with 16 bases between. CDR3 size: 15 residues. The germline gives CDR1 MNHEY, CDR2 SMNVEV (reference sequence). CDR3 loop: CASSPWDSVKETQYF. The CDR3 DNA reads TGTGCCAGCAGTCCCTGGGACTCCGTGAAAGAGACCCAGTACTTC.

This clone appeared a few times. This rearrangement joins TRBV19 to TRBJ1-5, with 7 bases identical to TRBD1. CDR3 length equals 15 residues. The ends lost 5 bases at V and 5 bases at J; junction bases unmatched: 9. Looked up from germline, CDR1 is LNHDA and CDR2 is SQIVND (reference sequence). The CDR3 DNA is TGTGCCAGTAGTTTAGGGACAGTCGGAGATCAGCCCCAGCATTTT. It yields the protein CASSLGTVGDQPQHF.

The chain carries TRBV4-1 and TRBJ1-6; D ambiguous. V shed 4 bases and J shed 8 bases, with 15 bases lying between them. The CDR3 covers 15 residues. The germline V gene encodes CDR1 MGHRA and CDR2 YSYEKL. The CDR3 region is CASSRILAEDSPLHF. The CDR3 DNA reads as TGCGCCAGCAGCCGAATATTGGCCGAGGATTCACCCCTCCACTTT.

V gene TRBV4-2 combines with J gene TRBJ1-2, with no clear D. The CDR3 runs 15 residues. Germline V gives CDR1 LGHNA, CDR2 YNFKEQ. V lost 0 bases and J 3 bases, leaving 11 bases between the germline ends. The CDR3 spells CASSQEKGGDYGYTF. The CDR3, as DNA: TGTGCCAGCAGCCAAGAGAAGGGAGGAGACTATGGCTACACCTTC.

The chain links TRBV11-2 to TRBJ1-1; D remains unclear. This CDR3 is 13 amino acids long. V was trimmed by 0 bases and J by 6 bases, leaving 8 bases between them. CDR1 is SGHAT, CDR2 FQNNGV, per germline. The CDR3 DNA sequence: TGTGCCAGCAGCTTAGATCGTGGGCCTGAAGCTTTCTTT. This translates into CASSLDRGPEAFF.

This clone was detected only once. V usage is TRBV11-2 and J usage is TRBJ1-5, with a possible D match to TRBD1 (5 bases). The CDR3 loop spans 14 amino acids. Germline values: CDR1 SGHAT, CDR2 FQNNGV. With 4 bases removed from V and 6 bases from J, the gap between germline ends came to 13 bases. As DNA, the CDR3 is TGTGCCAGCAGCTCAGGTCAGGGCGGTCAGCCCCAGCATTTT. It specifies CASSSGQGGQPQHF.

The chain employs TRBV21-1 and TRBJ2-7; the table assigns TRBD2, which was not confirmed against the DNA. TRBV21-1 is flagged as a pseudogene. The CDR3 totals 18 residues. This chain's CDR3 is CASSQRCQRVKLSYEQYF. CDR3 nucleotide sequence: TGTGCCAGCAGCCAAAGGTGTCAGCGTGTCAAACTTTCCTACGAGCAGTACTTC.

The chain combines TRBV7-9 with TRBJ1-2; no definite D call. The V end was cut by 4 bases, the J end by 4 bases, with 19 bases between. The CDR3 sequence is 16 residues long. Germline V lookup: CDR1 SEHNR, CDR2 FQNEAQ (reference sequence). The CDR3 DNA follows: TGTGCCAGCAGCTCCCCAGGAACAGAGAATTCCTATGGCTACACCTTC. Its translation is CASSSPGTENSYGYTF.

For this clone: One end of the junction is discordant with germline, which a read error may explain. Other nucleotide sequences from this sample produce the same CDR3. The CDR3 coding sequence is TGTGCCAGCCAATACAGGGGAGAGCGAACTGAGGCTTTCTTT. Amino acid sequence: CASQYRGERTEAFF. The chain carries TRBV7-3 and TRBJ1-1, with 7 positions matching TRBD1. Germline CDR1 reads SGHTA; CDR2 reads FQGTGA. This CDR3 has 14 amino acids.

This rearrangement joins TRBV5-1 to TRBJ1-2; TRBD1 might be the D (5 bases). The CDR3 consists of 15 residues. CDR1 SGHRS and CDR2 YFSETQ come from the germline V gene. Deletions cut 4 bases from V and 3 bases from J, with 16 bases between. The DNA of the CDR3 is TGCGCCAGCAGCCAAAACACTGGAGGGGACTATGGCTACACCTTC. It codes for CASSQNTGGDYGYTF.

This clone was observed once. V is TRBV28 and J is TRBJ1-3; 7 bases match TRBD1. With V trimmed by 3 bases and J by 4 bases, 6 bases remained unmatched. This CDR3 has 15 residues. CDR1 is MDHEN, CDR2 SYDVKM, per germline. CDR3 in amino acids: CASSLPTGVGNTIYF. CDR3 nucleotide sequence: TGTGCCAGCAGTTTGCCCACAGGGGTCGGAAACACCATATATTTT. Looking up the rest from reference TRBV28 and TRBJ1-3 gives the full variable domain: DVKVTQSSRYLVKRTGEKVFLECVQDMDHENMFWYRQDPGLGLRLIYFSYDVKMKEKGDIPEGYSVSREKKERFSLILESASTNQTSMYLCASSLPTGVGNTIYFGEGSWLTVV.

This chain joins TRBV6-6 and TRBJ1-2, with 9 bases aligning to TRBD1. Germline values: CDR1 MNHNY, CDR2 SVGAGI (reference sequence). J lost 5 bases, V lost 6 bases, and 7 bases had no gene match. This CDR3 spans 14 amino acids. The CDR3 spells CASSNGQGIYGYTF. The DNA for the CDR3 is TGTGCCAGCAGCAACGGACAGGGGATTTATGGCTACACCTTC.